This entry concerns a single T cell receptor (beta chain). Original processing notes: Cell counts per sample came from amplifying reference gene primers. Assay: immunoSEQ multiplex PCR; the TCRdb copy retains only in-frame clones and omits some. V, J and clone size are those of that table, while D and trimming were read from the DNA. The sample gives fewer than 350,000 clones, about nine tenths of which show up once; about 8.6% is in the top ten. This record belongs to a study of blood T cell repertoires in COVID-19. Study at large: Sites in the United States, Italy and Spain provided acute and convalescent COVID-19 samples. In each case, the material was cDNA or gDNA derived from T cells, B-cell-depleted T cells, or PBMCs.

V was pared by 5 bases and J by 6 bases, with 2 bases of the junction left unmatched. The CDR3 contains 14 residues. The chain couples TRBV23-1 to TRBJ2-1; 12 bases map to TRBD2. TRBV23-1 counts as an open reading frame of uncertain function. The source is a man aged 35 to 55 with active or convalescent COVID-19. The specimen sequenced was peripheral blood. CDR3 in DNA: TGCGCCAGCAGTGGGACTAGCGGGTCCAATGAGCAGTTCTTC. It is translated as CASSGTSGSNEQFF.